This is a list of T cell receptor beta chains from one sample in a study of blood T cell repertoires in COVID-19. Profiled with immunoSEQ multiplex PCR; TCRdb holds only in-frame clones, not every one. The profile covers about 130,000 clones, with roughly 90% appearing a single time and approximately 5% taken by the ten largest. The sample comprised peripheral blood. The receptors originated from a man aged 60 to 75 with COVID-19, enrolled during active disease. Both conserved end residues are part of each CDR3.

v_call: TRBV20-1
j_call: TRBJ1-2
cdr3_aa: CSVQDSYGYTF

v_call: TRBV30
j_call: TRBJ2-2
cdr3_aa: CAWSVSGTGYAGELFF

v_call: TRBV11-2
j_call: TRBJ2-7
cdr3_aa: CASSLTRDSFYEQYF

v_call: TRBV7-9
j_call: TRBJ1-5
cdr3_aa: CASSPQGFQPQHF

v_call: TRBV18
j_call: TRBJ1-1
cdr3_aa: CASSEGVNTEAFF

v_call: TRBV28
j_call: TRBJ1-5
cdr3_aa: CASSPPTDQPQHF

v_call: TRBV5-1
j_call: TRBJ2-1
cdr3_aa: CASSLQGDEQFF

v_call: TRBV5-1
j_call: TRBJ1-2
cdr3_aa: CASSGGQGKSGYTF

v_call: TRBV4-1
j_call: TRBJ2-3
cdr3_aa: CASSQDVPGGGTDTQYF

v_call: TRBV28
j_call: TRBJ2-2
cdr3_aa: CASTKGGLTGELFF

v_call: TRBV5-6
j_call: TRBJ1-6
cdr3_aa: CASSFREMDRGYNSPLHF

v_call: TRBV9
j_call: TRBJ2-1
cdr3_aa: CASSVAGTRVSNEQFF

v_call: TRBV5-6
j_call: TRBJ2-3
cdr3_aa: CASSQPGLASHTQYF

v_call: TRBV5-4
j_call: TRBJ2-7
cdr3_aa: CASSIRGYEQYF

v_call: TRBV7-2
j_call: TRBJ2-7
cdr3_aa: CASSLTAGDYEQYF

v_call: TRBV10-1
j_call: TRBJ2-2
cdr3_aa: CASRSSGNGELFF